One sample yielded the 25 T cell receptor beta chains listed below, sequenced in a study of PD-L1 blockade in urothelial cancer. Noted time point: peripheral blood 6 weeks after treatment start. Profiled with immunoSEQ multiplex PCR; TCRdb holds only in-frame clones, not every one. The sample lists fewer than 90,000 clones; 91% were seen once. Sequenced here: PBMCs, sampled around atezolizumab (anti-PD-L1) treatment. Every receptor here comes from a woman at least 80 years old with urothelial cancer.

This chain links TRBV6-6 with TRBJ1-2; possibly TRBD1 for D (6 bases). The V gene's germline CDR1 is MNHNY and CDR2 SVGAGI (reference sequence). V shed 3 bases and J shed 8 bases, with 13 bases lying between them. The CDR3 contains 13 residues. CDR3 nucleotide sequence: TGTGCCAGCAGTTATAGCGGGGGCCGCGGCTACACCTTC. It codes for CASSYSGGRGYTF.

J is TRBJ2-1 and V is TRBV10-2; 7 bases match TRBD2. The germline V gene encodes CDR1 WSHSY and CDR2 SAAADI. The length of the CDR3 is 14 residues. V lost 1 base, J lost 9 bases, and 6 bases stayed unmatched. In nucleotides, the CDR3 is TGCGCCAGCAGTGAGTTGTCGTGGGAGGGTGAGCAGTTCTTC. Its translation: CASSELSWEGEQFF.

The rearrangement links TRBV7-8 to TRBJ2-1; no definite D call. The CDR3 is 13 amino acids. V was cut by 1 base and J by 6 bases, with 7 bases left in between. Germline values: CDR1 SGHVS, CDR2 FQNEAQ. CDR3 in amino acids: CASSLGVGNEQFF. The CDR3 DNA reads TGTGCCAGCAGCTTAGGAGTCGGCAATGAGCAGTTCTTC.

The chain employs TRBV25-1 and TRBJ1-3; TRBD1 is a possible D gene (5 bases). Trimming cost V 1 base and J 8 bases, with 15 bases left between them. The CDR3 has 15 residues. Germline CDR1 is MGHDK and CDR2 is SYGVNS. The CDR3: CASSESKWRGDTIYF. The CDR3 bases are TGTGCCAGCAGTGAATCAAAGTGGAGGGGAGACACCATATATTTT.

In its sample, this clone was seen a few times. The CDR3 sequence is CASSRVSNYGYTF. The CDR3, as DNA: TGTGCCAGCAGCCGGGTCTCTAACTATGGCTACACCTTC. V gene TRBV27 combines with J gene TRBJ1-2, with D unresolved. V lost 6 bases to trimming and J lost 0 bases, with 8 bases between them. The CDR3 length is 13 residues. Germline V lookup: CDR1 MNHEY, CDR2 SMNVEV (reference sequence).

The chain's CDR3 is CASRNRVGGPQYF. The CDR3 DNA is TGTGCCAGCAGGAACAGGGTTGGGGGACCGCAGTACTTC. The V gene is TRBV6-5, the J gene TRBJ2-7; D might be TRBD1 (6 bases). V was pared by 6 bases and J by 9 bases, with 18 bases between. The CDR3 sequence is 13 residues long. Germline-derived CDR1 and CDR2 are MNHEY and SVGAGI.

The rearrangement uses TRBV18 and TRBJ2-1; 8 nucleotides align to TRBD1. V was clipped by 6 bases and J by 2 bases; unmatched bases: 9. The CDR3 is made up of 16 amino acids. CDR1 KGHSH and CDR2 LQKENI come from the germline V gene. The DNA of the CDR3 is TGTGCCAGCTCCGCGGCGGGGACAGGCACCTACAATGAGCAGTTCTTC. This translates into CASSAAGTGTYNEQFF.

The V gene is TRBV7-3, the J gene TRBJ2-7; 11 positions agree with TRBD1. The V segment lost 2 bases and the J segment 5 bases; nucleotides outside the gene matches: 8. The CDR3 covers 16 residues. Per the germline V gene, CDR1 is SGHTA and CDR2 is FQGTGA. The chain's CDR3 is CASSLSRDRGFHEQYF. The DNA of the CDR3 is TGTGCCAGCAGCTTATCTCGGGACAGGGGGTTCCACGAGCAGTACTTC.

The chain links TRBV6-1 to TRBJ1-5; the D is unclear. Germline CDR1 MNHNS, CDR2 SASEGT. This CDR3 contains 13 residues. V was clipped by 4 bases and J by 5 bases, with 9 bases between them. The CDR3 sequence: CASSVSADQPQHF. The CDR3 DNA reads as TGTGCCAGCAGTGTGAGCGCGGATCAGCCCCAGCATTTT.

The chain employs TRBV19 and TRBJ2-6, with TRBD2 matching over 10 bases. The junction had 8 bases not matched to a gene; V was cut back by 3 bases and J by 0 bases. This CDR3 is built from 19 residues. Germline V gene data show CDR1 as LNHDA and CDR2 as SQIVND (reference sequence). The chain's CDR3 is CASSMVLAGGFSGANVLTF. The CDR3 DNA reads TGTGCCAGTAGTATGGTGTTAGCGGGAGGATTCTCTGGGGCCAACGTCCTGACTTTC.

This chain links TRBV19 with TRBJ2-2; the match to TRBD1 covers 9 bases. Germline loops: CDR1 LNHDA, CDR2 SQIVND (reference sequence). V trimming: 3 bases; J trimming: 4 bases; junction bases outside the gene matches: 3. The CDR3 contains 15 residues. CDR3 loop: CASSMGQGGTGELFF. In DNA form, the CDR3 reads TGTGCCAGTAGTATGGGACAGGGCGGCACCGGGGAGCTGTTTTTT.

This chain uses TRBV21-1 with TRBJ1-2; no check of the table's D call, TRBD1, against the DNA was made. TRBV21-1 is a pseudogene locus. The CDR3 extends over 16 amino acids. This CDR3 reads CASSKARHRGWDGYTF. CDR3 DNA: TGTGCCAGCAGCAAAGCGCGGCACAGGGGGTGGGATGGCTACACCTTC.

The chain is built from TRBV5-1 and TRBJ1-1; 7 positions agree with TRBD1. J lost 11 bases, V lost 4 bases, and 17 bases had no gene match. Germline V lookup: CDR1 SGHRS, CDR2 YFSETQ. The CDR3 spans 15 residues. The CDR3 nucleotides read TGCGCCAGCAGCCCAGGGACAGCCCGTTCCCTGGGGGCTTTCTTT. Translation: CASSPGTARSLGAFF.

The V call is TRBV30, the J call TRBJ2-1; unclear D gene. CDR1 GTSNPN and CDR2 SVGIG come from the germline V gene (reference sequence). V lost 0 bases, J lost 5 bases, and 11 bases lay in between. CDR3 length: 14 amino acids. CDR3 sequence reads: CAWSVRQSHNEQFF. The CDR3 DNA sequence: TGTGCCTGGAGTGTACGCCAGTCGCACAATGAGCAGTTCTTC. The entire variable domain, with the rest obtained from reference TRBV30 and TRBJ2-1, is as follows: SQTIHQWPATLVQPVGSPLSLECTVEGTSNPNLYWYRQAAGRGLQLLFYSVGIGQISSEVPQNLSASRPQDRQFILSSKKLLLSDSGFYLCAWSVRQSHNEQFFGPGTRLTVL.

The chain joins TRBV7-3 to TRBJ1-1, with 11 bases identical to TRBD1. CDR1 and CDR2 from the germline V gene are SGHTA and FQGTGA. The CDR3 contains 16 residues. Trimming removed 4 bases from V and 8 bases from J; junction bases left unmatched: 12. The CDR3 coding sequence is TGTGCCAGCAGCTCCCCTCCTTGGACAGGGGGCCGGGAAGCTTTCTTT. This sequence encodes CASSSPPWTGGREAFF.

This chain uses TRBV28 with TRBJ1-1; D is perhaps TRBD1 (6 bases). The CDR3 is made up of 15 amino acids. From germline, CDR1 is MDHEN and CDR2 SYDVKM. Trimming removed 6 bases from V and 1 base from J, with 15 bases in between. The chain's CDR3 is CASSQGGGGNTEAFF. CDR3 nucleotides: TGTGCCAGCAGCCAGGGAGGGGGAGGGAACACTGAAGCTTTCTTT.

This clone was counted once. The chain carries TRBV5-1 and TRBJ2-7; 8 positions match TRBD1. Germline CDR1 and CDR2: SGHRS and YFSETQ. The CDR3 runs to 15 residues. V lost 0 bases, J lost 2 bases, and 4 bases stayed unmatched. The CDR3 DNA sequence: TGCGCCAGCAGCTTGGGACAGGGGATAACCTACGAGCAGTACTTC. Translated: CASSLGQGITYEQYF.

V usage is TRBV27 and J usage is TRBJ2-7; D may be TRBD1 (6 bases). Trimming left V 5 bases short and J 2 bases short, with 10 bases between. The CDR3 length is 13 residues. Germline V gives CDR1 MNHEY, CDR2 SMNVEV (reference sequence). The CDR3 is CASSSAGAYEQYF. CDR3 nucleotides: TGTGCCAGCAGTAGTGCAGGGGCCTACGAGCAGTACTTC.

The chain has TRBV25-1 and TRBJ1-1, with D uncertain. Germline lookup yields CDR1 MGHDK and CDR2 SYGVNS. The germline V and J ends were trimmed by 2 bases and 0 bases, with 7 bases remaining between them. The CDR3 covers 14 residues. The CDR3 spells CASSETDMNTEAFF. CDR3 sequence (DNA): TGTGCCAGCAGTGAAACAGACATGAACACTGAAGCTTTCTTT.

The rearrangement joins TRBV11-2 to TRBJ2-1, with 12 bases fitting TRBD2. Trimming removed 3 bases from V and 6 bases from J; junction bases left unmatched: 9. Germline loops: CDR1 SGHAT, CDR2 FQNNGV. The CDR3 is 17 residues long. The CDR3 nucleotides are TGTGCCAGCAGCTTCGTGCCCCTAGCGGGAGGGGTCAATGAGCAGTTCTTC. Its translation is CASSFVPLAGGVNEQFF. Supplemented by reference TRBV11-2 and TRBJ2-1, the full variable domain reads EAGVAQSPRYKIIEKRQSVAFWCNPISGHATLYWYQQILGQGPKLLIQFQNNGVVDDSQLPKDRFSAERLKGVDSTLKIQPAKLEDSAVYLCASSFVPLAGGVNEQFFGPGTRLTVL.

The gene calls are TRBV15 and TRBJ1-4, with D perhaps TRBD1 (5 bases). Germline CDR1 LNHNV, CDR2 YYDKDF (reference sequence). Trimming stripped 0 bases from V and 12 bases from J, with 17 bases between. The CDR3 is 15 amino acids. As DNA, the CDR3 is TGTGCCACCAGCAGAGATTGGCGGGGGGTTGGAGAACTGTTTTTT. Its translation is CATSRDWRGVGELFF.

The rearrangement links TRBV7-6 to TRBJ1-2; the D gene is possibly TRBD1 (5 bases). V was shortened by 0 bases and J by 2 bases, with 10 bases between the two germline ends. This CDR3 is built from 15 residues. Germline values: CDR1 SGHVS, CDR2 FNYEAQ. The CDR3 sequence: CASSLAGEGNYGYTF. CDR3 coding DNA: TGTGCCAGCAGCTTAGCGGGGGAGGGGAACTATGGCTACACCTTC.

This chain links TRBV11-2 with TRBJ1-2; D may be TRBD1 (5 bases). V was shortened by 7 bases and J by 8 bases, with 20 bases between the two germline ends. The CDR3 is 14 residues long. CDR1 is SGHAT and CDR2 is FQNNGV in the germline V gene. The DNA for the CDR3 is TGTGCCAGCACCATTCTGGGGGGTAGAGACGGCTACACCTTC. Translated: CASTILGGRDGYTF.

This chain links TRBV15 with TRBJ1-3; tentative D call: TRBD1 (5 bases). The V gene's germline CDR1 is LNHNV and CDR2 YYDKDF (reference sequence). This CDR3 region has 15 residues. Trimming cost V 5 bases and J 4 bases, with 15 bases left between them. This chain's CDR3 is CATSGSGAGGNTIYF. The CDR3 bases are TGTGCCACCAGCGGAAGCGGGGCGGGAGGAAACACCATATATTTT.

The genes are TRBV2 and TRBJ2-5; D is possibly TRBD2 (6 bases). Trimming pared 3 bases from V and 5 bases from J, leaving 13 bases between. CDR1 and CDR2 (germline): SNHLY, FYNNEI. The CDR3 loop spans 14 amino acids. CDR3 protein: CASSESRAGETQYF. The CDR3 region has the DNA TGTGCCAGCAGTGAGTCCAGGGCGGGGGAGACCCAGTACTTC.